This entry concerns a single T cell receptor beta chain. It lacks a known antigen. Base quality data are lacking; no much larger clone is found one base away. TCRdb records Illumina NovaSeq 6000 as the sequencer. Using 5'RACE with constant-segment primers, TCRalpha and TCRbeta cDNA libraries were constructed, with sample barcodes and unique molecular identifiers added in the process. Trizol reagent was used to extract RNA from every sample. Amplification of the libraries took two PCR steps, and the second step added a second sample barcode plus Illumina TruSeq adapters. The libraries were sequenced on an Illumina NovaSeq using 2 x 150 bp paired-end reads. On the authors' methods: The reads were demultiplexed and collapsed into UMI-guided consensus sequences using migec v1.2.7. With mixcr v2.1.11, UMI consensuses were aligned to TRA and TRB V and J templates and assembled into clonotypes. A clonotype was counted as expanded or contracted only if both edgeR and NoisET called the change significant, with noise models trained on biological replicates. For edgeR calls, a false discovery rate-adjusted p below 0.01 and a log2 fold-change threshold of 1 were applied. As an exploratory analysis of dynamics, max-normalized trajectories of the 1000 most abundant clonotypes were examined with PCA combined with hierarchical clustering. Each responding clone was given a CD4 or CD8 phenotype based on the CD4+ and CD8+ repertoires, which had been sequenced separately. TCRdb reanalyzed the raw reads on its own, using fastp at Q25 for trimming and MiXCR for clone calling, and kept in-frame beta chains. Each record represents a unique CDR3 protein, reported with the most common genes and DNA among its rows. TCRdb's processing, not the study's, gives the V and J calls here. The sample table contains about 180,000 distinct CDR3 sequences; only one count was recorded for about 18% of them. Roughly 3.9% of the sample is in the top ten clones.

PBMCs were isolated by Ficoll-Paque density gradient centrifugation. This sample is drawn from a study of T-cell memory formation after mild COVID-19 (dated by TCRdb to about 2021). Describing the broader study: TCR sequence clusters from the two donors were found to be largely donor specific. In a couple of donors, T-cell clones that expanded and contracted after mild COVID-19 were tracked by sequencing TCRalpha and TCRbeta repertoires over time. The cohort comprised two young, previously healthy adult volunteers, one female and one male.

Deletion took 0 bases off V and 4 bases off J, with a span of 9 bases between the germline ends. CDR1 and CDR2, looked up from the germline V gene, are SGHTA and FQGNSA. Including cysteine and phenylalanine, the CDR3 has 14 amino acids. CDR3 DNA is the only sequence kept; it has 42 bases, read in frame from the first base. Broad study findings and their caveats: Contracting CD4+ clones appeared mostly in the CM and EM memory subsets, whereas CD8+ clones were enriched in EMRA. Some responding clones were detected in pre-infection memory, suggesting pre-existing cross-reactive memory T cells joined the SARS-CoV-2 response. Balanced CD4/CD8 phenotypes were observed for clones contracting from day 15 to 85, whereas a bias towards CD4+ was observed for a second wave of clones expanding from day 15 to 37. SARS-CoV-2 specificity was not confirmed for the second-wave clones peaking on day 37. Only a couple of mild cases were covered in the study, and larger cohorts including severe cases with pre-infection samples were considered necessary.

The sequenced sample consisted of PBMCs or a T cell subset sorted from them (not recorded which). The rearrangement joined TRBV7-2 to TRBJ1-2; possibly the D gene is TRBD1, per 5 matching bases. The clonotype comes from a man aged 18 to 30 who had mild COVID-19 (a few samples of this study predate the infection). The sample titles of this study are shuffled in the database, so cell type and time point are left out; the donor was told from shared clones. The CDR3 region: CASSLAVGGYGYTF. The DNA sequence reads TGTGCCAGCAGCTTAGCTGTCGGGGGCTATGGCTACACCTTC.